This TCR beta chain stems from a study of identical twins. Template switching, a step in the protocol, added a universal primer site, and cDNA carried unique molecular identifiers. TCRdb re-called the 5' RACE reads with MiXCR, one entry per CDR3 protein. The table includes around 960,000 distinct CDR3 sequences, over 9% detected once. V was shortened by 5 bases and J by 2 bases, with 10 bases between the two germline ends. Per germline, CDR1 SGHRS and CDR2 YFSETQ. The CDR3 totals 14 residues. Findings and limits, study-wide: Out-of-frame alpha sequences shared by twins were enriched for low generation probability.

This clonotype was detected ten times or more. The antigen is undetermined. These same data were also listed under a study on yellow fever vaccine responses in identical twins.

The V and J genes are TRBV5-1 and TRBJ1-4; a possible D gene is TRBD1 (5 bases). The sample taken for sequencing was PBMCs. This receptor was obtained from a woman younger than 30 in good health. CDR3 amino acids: CASSHQGTNEKLFF. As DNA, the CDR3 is TGCGCCAGCAGTCATCAGGGCACTAATGAAAAACTGTTTTTT. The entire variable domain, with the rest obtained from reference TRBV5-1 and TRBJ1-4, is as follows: KAGVTQTPRYLIKTRGQQVTLSCSPISGHRSVSWYQQTPGQGLQFLFEYFSETQRNKGNFPGRFSGRQFSNSRSEMNVSTLELGDSALYLCASSHQGTNEKLFFGSGTQLSVL.